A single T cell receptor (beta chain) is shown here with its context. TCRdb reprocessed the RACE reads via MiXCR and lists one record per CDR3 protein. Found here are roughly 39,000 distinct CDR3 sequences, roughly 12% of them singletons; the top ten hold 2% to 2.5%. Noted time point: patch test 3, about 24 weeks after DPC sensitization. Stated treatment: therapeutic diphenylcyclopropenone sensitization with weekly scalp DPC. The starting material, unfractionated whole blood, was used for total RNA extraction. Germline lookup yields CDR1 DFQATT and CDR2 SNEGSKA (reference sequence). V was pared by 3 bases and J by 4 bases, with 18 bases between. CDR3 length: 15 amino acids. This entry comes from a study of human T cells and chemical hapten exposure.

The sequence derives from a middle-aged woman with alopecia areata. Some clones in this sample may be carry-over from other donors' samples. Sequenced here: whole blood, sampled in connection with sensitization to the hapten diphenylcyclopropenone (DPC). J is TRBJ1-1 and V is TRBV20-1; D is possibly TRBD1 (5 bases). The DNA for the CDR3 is TGCAGTGCTAGCGCAATGCGGGGGGTAGGCACTGAAGCTTTCTTT. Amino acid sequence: CSASAMRGVGTEAFF.